Each of the 3 T cell receptor beta chains below was sequenced from the same sample in a study of T-cell reconstitution after alpha-beta-depleted transplantation in children (dated by TCRdb to the mid-2010s). Library prep was done by PCR. Sequencing instrument: Illumina HiSeq 2500. TCR library preparation used molecular barcoding, with unique molecular identifiers applied to normalize quantification of the TCRbeta repertoire. TCRdb reworked the public reads: Q25 trimming with fastp, MiXCR clone assembly, productive beta chains retained. Identical CDR3 protein sequences are pooled into one entry, listed with their most common genes and DNA. The sample has 500,000 to 650,000 distinct CDR3 sequences on record, 10% to 15% of them singletons. The ten largest account for 2% to 2.5% of the sample. Explained via the paper, the treatment or condition label denotes: allogeneic hematopoietic cell transplantation with graft depleted of TCRalphabeta T cells and CD19 B cells.

Sample: PBMCs, mostly from graft donor cells, taken 360 days after TCRalphabeta/CD19-depleted stem cell transplant. All receptors come from a male patient younger than 18 who had a stem cell transplant for acute myeloid leukemia, so the T cells may come from the graft donor.

This clonotype showed up many times. V is TRBV12-3 or TRBV12-4 and J is TRBJ2-1; D remains unclear. This CDR3 region has 10 residues. Trimming stripped 3 bases from V and 8 bases from J, with 2 bases between. Here the CDR3 reads CASSLHEQFF. CDR3 sequence (DNA): TGTGCCAGCAGTTTGCATGAGCAGTTCTTC.

This clonotype was seen ten or more times. The genes are TRBV29-1 and TRBJ2-5, with D perhaps being TRBD1 or TRBD2 (5 bases each). Germline loops: CDR1 SQVTM, CDR2 ANQGSEA. The length of the CDR3 is 13 residues. CDR3 sequence (DNA): TGCAGTTCCCGTGCCGGGGCTAGAGAGACCCAGTACTTC. This gives the protein CSSRAGARETQYF.

This clonotype was counted a few times. This rearrangement joins TRBV20-1 to TRBJ2-5; TRBD2 is a possible D gene (6 bases). Germline V gene data show CDR1 as DFQATT and CDR2 as SNEGSKA (reference sequence). The CDR3 contains 13 residues. Trimming left V 6 bases short and J 5 bases short, with 16 bases between. The CDR3 sequence: CSAAQGGGETQYF. In DNA form, the CDR3 reads TGCAGTGCCGCTCAGGGAGGAGGGGAGACCCAGTACTTC.